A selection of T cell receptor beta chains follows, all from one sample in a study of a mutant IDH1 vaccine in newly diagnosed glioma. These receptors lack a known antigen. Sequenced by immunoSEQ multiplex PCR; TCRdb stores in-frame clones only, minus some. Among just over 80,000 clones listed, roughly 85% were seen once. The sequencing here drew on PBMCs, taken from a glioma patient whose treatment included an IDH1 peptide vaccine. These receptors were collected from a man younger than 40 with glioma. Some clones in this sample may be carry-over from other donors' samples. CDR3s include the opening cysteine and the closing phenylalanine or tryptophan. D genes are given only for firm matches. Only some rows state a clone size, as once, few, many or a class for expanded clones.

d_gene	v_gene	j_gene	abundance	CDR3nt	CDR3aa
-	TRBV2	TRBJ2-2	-	TGTGCCAGCCGTCCGCAGGGGCTCACCGGGGAGCTGTTTTTT	CASRPQGLTGELFF
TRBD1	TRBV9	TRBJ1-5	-	TGTGCCAGCAGCTTGACAGGGGGTGGCCAGCCCCAGCATTTT	CASSLTGGGQPQHF
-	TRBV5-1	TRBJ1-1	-	TGCGCCAGCAGCGGGGGGTGGAGAGCTGAAGCTTTCTTT	CASSGGWRAEAFF
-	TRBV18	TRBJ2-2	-	TGTGCCAGCTCACCTCCGGGTCCAGGGGTTAACACCGGGGAGCTGTTTTTT	CASSPPGPGVNTGELFF
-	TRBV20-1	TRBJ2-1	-	TGCAGTGCTAGAACCACCAAGCAGTTCTTC	CSARTTKQFF
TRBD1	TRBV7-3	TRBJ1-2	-	TGTGCCAGCAGCCCAGGGGGTAGCTATGGCTACACCTTC	CASSPGGSYGYTF
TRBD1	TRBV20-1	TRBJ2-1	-	TGCAGTGGCAGGGGGATCAATGAGCAGTTCTTC	CSGRGINEQFF
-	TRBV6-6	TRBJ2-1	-	TGTGCCAGCAGTTACGGGGGCAGCTCCTACAATGAGCAGTTCTTC	CASSYGGSSYNEQFF
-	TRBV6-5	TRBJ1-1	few	TGTGCCAGCAGTTACACCCTGAACACTGAAGCTTTCTTT	CASSYTLNTEAFF
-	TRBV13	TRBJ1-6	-	TGTGCCAGCAGCTTAAGACGGAGCTCATATAATTCACCCCTCCACTTT	CASSLRRSSYNSPLHF
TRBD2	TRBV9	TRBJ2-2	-	TGTGCCAGCAGCGCTCTAGCGGGGGGTGACACCGGGGAGCTGTTTTTT	CASSALAGGDTGELFF
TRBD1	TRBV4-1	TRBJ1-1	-	TGCGCCAGCAGCCCCCGACAGGGGGCCGACGGCACTGAAGCTTTCTTT	CASSPRQGADGTEAFF
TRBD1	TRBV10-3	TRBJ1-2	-	TGTGCCATCAGTGAAGGGACAGGGAACTATGGCTACACCTTC	CAISEGTGNYGYTF
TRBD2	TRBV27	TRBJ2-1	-	TGTGCCAGCAGTTCGGGACTAGCGGGACCTTACAATGAGCAGTTCTTC	CASSSGLAGPYNEQFF
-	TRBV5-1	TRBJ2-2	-	TGCGCCAGCAGCTTGGGAGCCACCGGGGAGCTGTTTTTT	CASSLGATGELFF
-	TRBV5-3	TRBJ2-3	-	TGTGCCAGCAGCTTGGACAGACTCACAGATACGCAGTATTTT	CASSLDRLTDTQYF
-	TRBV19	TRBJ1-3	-	TGTGCCAGTTCTTCAGGGCGGTTCTCTGGAAACACCATATATTTT	CASSSGRFSGNTIYF
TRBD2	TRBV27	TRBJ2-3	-	TGTGCCAGCAGTTCTCGGACTAGCGATAGGACAGATACGCAGTATTTT	CASSSRTSDRTDTQYF
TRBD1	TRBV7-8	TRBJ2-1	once	TGTGCCAGCAGCTTAGTGGGACAGGGAAGACACAATGAGCAGTTCTTC	CASSLVGQGRHNEQFF
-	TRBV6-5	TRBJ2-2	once	TGTGCCAGCAGAACCTACGGGGAGCGAAGCGGGGAGCTGTTTTTT	CASRTYGERSGELFF
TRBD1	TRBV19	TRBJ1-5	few	TGTGCCAGTAGTCCTAACAGGGGTCAGCCCCAGCATTTT	CASSPNRGQPQHF
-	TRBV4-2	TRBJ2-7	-	TGTGCCAGCAGCCAAGAGGGGGGTCTTTCCTACGAGCAGTACTTC	CASSQEGGLSYEQYF
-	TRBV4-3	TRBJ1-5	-	TGCGCCAGCAGTCTTCTATGGGGGGGAAATCAGCCCCAGCATTTT	CASSLLWGGNQPQHF
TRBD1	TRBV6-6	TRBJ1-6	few	TGTGCCAGCAGTTCCGACCGGACAGGGGCCTCACCCCTCCACTTT	CASSSDRTGASPLHF
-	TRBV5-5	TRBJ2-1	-	TGTGCCAGCAGCTCCACTTGGGGGAATGAGCAGTTCTTC	CASSSTWGNEQFF
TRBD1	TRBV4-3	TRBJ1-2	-	TGCGCCAGCAGCCAGGACAGGGGCCTTCCTCGGGGCTACACCTTC	CASSQDRGLPRGYTF
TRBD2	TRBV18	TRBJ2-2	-	TGTGCCAGCTCACCACTGCAAGCCAGGGGACTAGCGGCCGGGGAGCTGTTTTTT	CASSPLQARGLAAGELFF
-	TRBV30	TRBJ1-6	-	TGTGCCTGGAGTTTTCTCCTAGACTCGGGCCTCCACTTT	CAWSFLLDSGLHF
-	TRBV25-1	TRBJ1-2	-	TGTGCCAGCAGTGAAACGGCATTCTATGGCTACACCTTC	CASSETAFYGYTF
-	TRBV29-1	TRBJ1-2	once	TGCAGCGTTGTTTGGGGCAGTATGGAAGGCTACACCTTC	CSVVWGSMEGYTF
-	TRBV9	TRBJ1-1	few	TGTGCCAGCAGCCCTACTGAAGCTTTCTTT	CASSPTEAFF
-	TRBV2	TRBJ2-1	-	TGTGCCAGCAGTGTGGGTGGGAGTCGTTATAACAATGAGCAGTTCTTC	CASSVGGSRYNNEQFF
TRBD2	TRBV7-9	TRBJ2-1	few	TGTGCCAGCAGCTTAGTTAGCGGGGTAACGAACAATGAGCAGTTCTTC	CASSLVSGVTNNEQFF
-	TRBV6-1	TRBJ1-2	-	TGTGCCAGCTCCCCCTCGGTCTATGGCTACACCTTC	CASSPSVYGYTF
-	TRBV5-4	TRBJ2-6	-	TGTGCCAGCAGCTTGGTCTTTGGGGGCTCGGGGGCCAACGTCCTGACTTTC	CASSLVFGGSGANVLTF
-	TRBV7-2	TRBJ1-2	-	TGTGCCAGCAGCCCTTTTATTGGGCAGGGAGGGGGCTACACCTTC	CASSPFIGQGGGYTF
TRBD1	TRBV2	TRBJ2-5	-	TGTGCCAGCAGTGAAGCCGGGACAGCCCTCCAAGAGACCCAGTACTTC	CASSEAGTALQETQYF
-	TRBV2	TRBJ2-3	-	TGTGCCAGCAGTGAGGACACTACAGATACGCAGTATTTT	CASSEDTTDTQYF
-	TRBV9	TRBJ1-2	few	TGTGCCAGCAGCGTAGGGGGATTACGCTCATCTGCTTTGGGCTACACCTTC	CASSVGGLRSSALGYTF
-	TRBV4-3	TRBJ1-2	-	TGCGCCAGCAGCCTCTCAGGGGTGAGGGGCTACACCTTC	CASSLSGVRGYTF
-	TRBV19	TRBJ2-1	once	TGTGCCAGTAGATCCGGCGCCGGGGTCGATGAGCAGTTCTTC	CASRSGAGVDEQFF
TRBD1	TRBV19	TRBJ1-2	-	TGTGCCAGTCAGGACAGGGAGGTGCTTCGGGGCTACACCTTC	CASQDREVLRGYTF
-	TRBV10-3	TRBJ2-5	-	TGTGCCATCAGTGATTCTAGTAGCGGAGGGGGGACCCAGTACTTC	CAISDSSSGGGTQYF
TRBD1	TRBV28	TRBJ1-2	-	TGTGCCAGCAGTTCGACCGGGACAGGGTTGATCTATGGCTACACCTTC	CASSSTGTGLIYGYTF
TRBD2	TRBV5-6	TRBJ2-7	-	TGTGCCAGCAGCTTACTTTCGGGGAGGGCCGTCTACGAGCAGTACTTC	CASSLLSGRAVYEQYF
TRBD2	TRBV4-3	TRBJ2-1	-	TGCGCCAGCAGCCAGGATGGACTAGGTCTAGGTGAGCAGTTCTTC	CASSQDGLGLGEQFF
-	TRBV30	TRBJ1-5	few	TGTGCCTGGAGTCGGCAGGGAAAGGGCAATCAGCCCCAGCATTTT	CAWSRQGKGNQPQHF
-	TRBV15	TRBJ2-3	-	TGTGCCACCAGCAGAGTCCTCACAGATACGCAGTATTTT	CATSRVLTDTQYF